This T cell receptor (beta chain) derives from a study of blood T cell repertoires in COVID-19. Study as a whole: Samples representing acute and convalescent COVID-19 were sourced from the United States, Italy and Spain.

Profiled with immunoSEQ multiplex PCR; TCRdb holds only in-frame clones, not every one. The repertoire has roughly 41,000 clones, roughly 88% of them found once; the top ten carry about 11%. Germline lookup yields CDR1 MNHEY and CDR2 SVGEGT. The CDR3 is 14 residues long. V was clipped by 6 bases and J by 6 bases; unmatched bases: 8. The chain links TRBV6-2 or TRBV6-3 to TRBJ2-3, with 8 bases identical to TRBD2. Sequencing was done on a sample of peripheral blood. This clonotype originated in a man between 60 and 70 years old with active COVID-19. CDR3 protein: CASSLQAGVDTQYF. DNA for the CDR3: TGTGCCAGCAGCCTCCAAGCGGGAGTGGATACGCAGTATTTT.